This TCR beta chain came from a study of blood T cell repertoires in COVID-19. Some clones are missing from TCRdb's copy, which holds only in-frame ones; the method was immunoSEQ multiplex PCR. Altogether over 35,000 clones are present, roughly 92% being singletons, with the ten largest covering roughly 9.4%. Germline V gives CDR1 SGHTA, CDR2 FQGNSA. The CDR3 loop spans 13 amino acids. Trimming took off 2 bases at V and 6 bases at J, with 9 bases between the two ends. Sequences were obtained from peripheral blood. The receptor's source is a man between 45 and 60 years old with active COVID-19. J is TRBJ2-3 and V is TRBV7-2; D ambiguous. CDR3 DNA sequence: TGTGCCAGCAGCTTAAGCCCTAGGGATACGCAGTATTTT. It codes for CASSLSPRDTQYF.